This T cell receptor beta chain was recorded in a study of cytomegalovirus exposure and HLA in healthy donors. Study-wide background: Earlier, some 170 million T cells were analyzed, and approximately 110 million unique TCR beta sequences were found among them. Study-level findings and limits: In vitro work confirmed that three CMV-associated chains recognize CMV antigens. Compared with the approximately 670-donor mean, an Asian-associated ancestry cluster reportedly had fewer N-insertions, according to a later analysis.

Worth noting for this clone: Its specificity is unknown.

The PCR used 60 Vbeta and 13 Jbeta primers. Data came from immunoSEQ multiplex PCR; TCRdb stores just in-frame clones and leaves some out. The sample contains approximately 180,000 clones, 80% of which appear only once. There are 15 residues in the CDR3. V was cut by 4 bases and J by 2 bases, with 11 bases left in between. Germline V lookup: CDR1 LGHNA, CDR2 YSLEER. This sequence joins TRBV4-3 and TRBJ1-4, with D maybe TRBD1 (5 bases). The receptor's source is a man aged 30 to 39 in good health and CMV-seropositive. The sequenced sample consisted of PBMCs. CDR3 coding DNA: TGCGCCAGCAGCCCGGGGGACCGCACTAATGAAAAACTGTTTTTT. This encodes CASSPGDRTNEKLFF.